This is a list of T cell receptor beta chains from one sample in a study of shared clonotypes between healthy human individuals. Some clones are missing from TCRdb's copy, which holds only in-frame ones; the method was immunoSEQ multiplex PCR. The data hold hundreds of thousands of clones, with 73% observed a single time. The sequenced sample was memory CD4+ T cells sorted from blood. The receptor source for this set is a woman under 40 in good health. Both conserved end residues are part of each CDR3. D genes are given only for firm matches. Clone size, where shown, is once, few, many, or a class for clones that have expanded.

CDR3: CASSLSRLFMNTEAFF
DNA: TGTGCCAGCTCACTCTCACGACTGTTCATGAACACTGAAGCTTTCTTT
J: TRBJ1-1
size: -
D: -
V: TRBV18

CDR3: CASRGREGLRLQETQYF
DNA: TGTGCCAGTAGGGGCCGGGAGGGCCTCCGGCTCCAAGAGACCCAGTACTTC
J: TRBJ2-5
size: -
D: TRBD2
V: TRBV19

CDR3: CASSLSLNTEAFF
DNA: TGTGCCAGCAGCTTATCCCTGAACACTGAAGCTTTCTTT
J: TRBJ1-1
size: -
D: -
V: TRBV11-2

CDR3: CASSLAGDSGNTIYF
DNA: TGCGCCAGCAGCTTGGCCGGGGACTCTGGAAACACCATATATTTT
J: TRBJ1-3
size: many
D: -
V: TRBV5-1

CDR3: CASSATSREQYF
DNA: TGTGCCAGCAGTGCCACGTCGCGGGAGCAGTACTTC
J: TRBJ2-7
size: -
D: -
V: TRBV2

CDR3: CASSQVGGRSTDTQYF
DNA: TGCGCCAGCAGCCAAGTTGGCGGGAGGAGCACAGATACGCAGTATTTT
J: TRBJ2-3
size: once
D: TRBD2
V: TRBV4-1

CDR3: CASSTSGRARTDTQYF
DNA: TGTGCCAGCAGTACTAGCGGGAGGGCCCGGACAGATACGCAGTATTTT
J: TRBJ2-3
size: -
D: TRBD2
V: TRBV28

CDR3: CASSSGTGLGYTF
DNA: TGTGCCAGCAGCTCTGGGACAGGGCTTGGCTACACCTTC
J: TRBJ1-2
size: -
D: TRBD1
V: TRBV11-2

CDR3: CASSRQETQYF
DNA: TGTGCCAGCAGCAGACAAGAGACCCAGTACTTC
J: TRBJ2-5
size: -
D: -
V: TRBV21-1

CDR3: CASSIGPGYGYTF
DNA: TGTGCCAGTAGTATTGGTCCCGGATATGGCTACACCTTC
J: TRBJ1-2
size: -
D: -
V: TRBV19

CDR3: CASSRPTDTQYF
DNA: TGTGCCAGCAGTCGACCTACAGATACGCAGTATTTT
J: TRBJ2-3
size: -
D: -
V: TRBV6-5

CDR3: CASSSRPRGDNEQFF
DNA: TGTGCCAGCAGCTCCCGACCCCGGGGGGACAATGAGCAGTTCTTC
J: TRBJ2-1
size: -
D: TRBD2
V: TRBV7-7

CDR3: CASSYEAGSSSPLHF
DNA: TGTGCCAGCAGTTACGAGGCAGGGAGCTCGTCACCCCTCCACTTT
J: TRBJ1-6
size: few
D: -
V: TRBV6-5

CDR3: CASSLSGGYGYTF
DNA: TGTGCCAGCAGCTTGTCCGGAGGCTATGGCTACACCTTC
J: TRBJ1-2
size: -
D: -
V: TRBV5-6

CDR3: CASMVIGGAYNEQFF
DNA: TGTGCCAGTATGGTCATTGGGGGCGCTTACAATGAGCAGTTCTTC
J: TRBJ2-1
size: -
D: -
V: TRBV19

CDR3: CASSGGGQYQETQYF
DNA: TGTGCCAGCAGTGGGGGGGGACAGTACCAAGAGACCCAGTACTTC
J: TRBJ2-5
size: few
D: -
V: TRBV25-1

CDR3: CASSQRDSQETQYF
DNA: TGTGCCAGCTCCCAGCGGGACAGCCAAGAGACCCAGTACTTC
J: TRBJ2-5
size: -
D: -
V: TRBV2

CDR3: CASSSIYGYTF
DNA: TGTGCCAGTAGTTCAATCTACGGCTACACCTTC
J: TRBJ1-2
size: few
D: -
V: TRBV19

CDR3: CASSLAGEASEQYF
DNA: TGCGCCAGCAGCTTAGCGGGAGAGGCGAGCGAGCAGTACTTC
J: TRBJ2-7
size: -
D: TRBD2
V: TRBV5-1

CDR3: CASRDEQQQYF
DNA: TGTGCCAGCAGGGACGAACAGCAGCAGTACTTC
J: TRBJ2-7
size: few
D: -
V: TRBV5-4

CDR3: CASSLVGRGGANVLTF
DNA: TGTGCCAGCAGCTTAGTGGGCAGGGGTGGGGCCAACGTCCTGACTTTC
J: TRBJ2-6
size: -
D: -
V: TRBV7-9

CDR3: CSATGTGLYEQYF
DNA: TGCAGCGCCACCGGGACAGGGCTCTACGAGCAGTACTTC
J: TRBJ2-7
size: -
D: TRBD1
V: TRBV29-1

CDR3: CASSLAPLGTDTQYF
DNA: TGTGCCAGCAGTTTAGCTCCACTAGGCACAGATACGCAGTATTTT
J: TRBJ2-3
size: -
D: -
V: TRBV27

CDR3: CASSLWGQGSTEAFF
DNA: TGTGCCAGCAGCTTATGGGGGCAGGGTTCGACTGAAGCTTTCTTT
J: TRBJ1-1
size: -
D: -
V: TRBV7-2

CDR3: CASSPYRDRAYEQYF
DNA: TGTGCCAGCAGTCCCTACCGGGACAGAGCCTACGAGCAGTACTTC
J: TRBJ2-7
size: -
D: TRBD1
V: TRBV28

CDR3: CASSEGGQAHNEQFF
DNA: TGTGCCAGCAGTGAAGGGGGACAGGCCCACAATGAGCAGTTCTTC
J: TRBJ2-1
size: -
D: TRBD1
V: TRBV6-1

CDR3: CTSSQDWSRECNYEQYF
DNA: TGCACCAGCAGCCAAGATTGGTCCCGGGAGTGCAATTACGAGCAGTACTTC
J: TRBJ2-7
size: -
D: -
V: TRBV1

CDR3: CASSLDEFDEQFF
DNA: TGTGCCAGCAGCTTAGATGAGTTCGATGAGCAGTTCTTC
J: TRBJ2-1
size: -
D: -
V: TRBV11-2

CDR3: CASSIREMLLTDTQYF
DNA: TGTGCCAGTAGTATAAGGGAAATGCTATTGACAGATACGCAGTATTTT
J: TRBJ2-3
size: -
D: -
V: TRBV19

CDR3: CAWSLGRGAQSGNTIYF
DNA: TGTGCCTGGAGTCTTGGTAGGGGGGCGCAGTCTGGAAACACCATATATTTT
J: TRBJ1-3
size: -
D: -
V: TRBV30

CDR3: CASSLVQGALETQYF
DNA: TGTGCCAGCAGCTTAGTCCAGGGGGCCTTGGAGACCCAGTACTTC
J: TRBJ2-5
size: -
D: TRBD1
V: TRBV7-2

CDR3: CASRGSDGTGTSGNTIYF
DNA: TGTGCCAGCAGGGGTAGTGACGGGACAGGGACCTCTGGAAACACCATATATTTT
J: TRBJ1-3
size: few
D: TRBD1
V: TRBV28

CDR3: CASSQAKPPYEQYF
DNA: TGCGCCAGCAGCCAAGCCAAACCGCCCTACGAGCAGTACTTC
J: TRBJ2-7
size: many
D: -
V: TRBV4-1

CDR3: CASRGTGDEQYF
DNA: TGTGCCAGCAGGGGGACAGGTGACGAGCAGTACTTC
J: TRBJ2-7
size: few
D: TRBD1
V: TRBV6-1

CDR3: CASSGGYEQYF
DNA: TGTGCCAGCAGTGGGGGGTACGAGCAGTACTTC
J: TRBJ2-7
size: few
D: -
V: TRBV6-1

CDR3: CASSVESGARSTDTQYF
DNA: TGTGCCAGCAGCGTAGAATCAGGGGCCCGAAGCACAGATACGCAGTATTTT
J: TRBJ2-3
size: once
D: -
V: TRBV9

CDR3: CAWNLAVNTGELFF
DNA: TGTGCCTGGAACCTAGCGGTGAACACCGGGGAGCTGTTTTTT
J: TRBJ2-2
size: -
D: TRBD2
V: TRBV30

CDR3: CSAYSNEQFF
DNA: TGCAGTGCGTACAGCAATGAGCAGTTCTTC
J: TRBJ2-1
size: -
D: -
V: TRBV20-1

CDR3: CASSRTGTFAYNEQFF
DNA: TGTGCCAGTAGTAGAACCGGGACGTTCGCCTACAATGAGCAGTTCTTC
J: TRBJ2-1
size: few
D: -
V: TRBV19

CDR3: CASSPPLGTDSTDTQYF
DNA: TGTGCCAGCTCACCACCTCTGGGGACAGACAGCACAGATACGCAGTATTTT
J: TRBJ2-3
size: -
D: TRBD1
V: TRBV18

CDR3: CASNNRRDTQYF
DNA: TGTGCCAGTAATAACCGGCGAGATACGCAGTATTTT
J: TRBJ2-3
size: -
D: -
V: TRBV19

CDR3: CASSRGAQPQHF
DNA: TGTGCCAGCAGCCGTGGGGCTCAGCCCCAGCATTTT
J: TRBJ1-5
size: -
D: -
V: TRBV7-9